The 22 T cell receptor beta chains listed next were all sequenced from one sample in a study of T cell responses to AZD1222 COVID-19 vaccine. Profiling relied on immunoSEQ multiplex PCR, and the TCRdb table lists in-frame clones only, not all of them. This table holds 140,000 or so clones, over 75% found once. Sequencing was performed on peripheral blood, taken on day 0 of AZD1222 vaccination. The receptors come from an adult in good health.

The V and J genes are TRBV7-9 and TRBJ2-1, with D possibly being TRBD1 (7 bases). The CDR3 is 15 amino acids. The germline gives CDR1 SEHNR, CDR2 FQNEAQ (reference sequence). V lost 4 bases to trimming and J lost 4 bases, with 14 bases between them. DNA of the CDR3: TGTGCCAGCAGCTCCGCGGGACAGATTTACAATGAGCAGTTCTTC. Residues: CASSSAGQIYNEQFF.

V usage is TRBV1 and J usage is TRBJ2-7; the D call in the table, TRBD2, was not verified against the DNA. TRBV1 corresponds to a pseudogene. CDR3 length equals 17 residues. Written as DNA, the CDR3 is TGCACCAGCAGCCAAGACGCTGAGGAGCGGCAACCCTACGAGCAGTACTTC. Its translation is CTSSQDAEERQPYEQYF.

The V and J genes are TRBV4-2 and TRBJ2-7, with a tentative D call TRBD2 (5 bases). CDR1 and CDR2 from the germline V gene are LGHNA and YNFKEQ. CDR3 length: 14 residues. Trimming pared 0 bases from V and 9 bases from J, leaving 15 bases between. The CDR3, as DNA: TGTGCCAGCAGCCAAGATCCCGGAGGCCTGGGGCAGTACTTC. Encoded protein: CASSQDPGGLGQYF.

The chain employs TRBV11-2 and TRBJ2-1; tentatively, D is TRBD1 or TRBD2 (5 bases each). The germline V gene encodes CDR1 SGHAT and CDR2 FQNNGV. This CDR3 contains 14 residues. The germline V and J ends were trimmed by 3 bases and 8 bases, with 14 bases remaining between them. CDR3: CASSFREFIDEQFF. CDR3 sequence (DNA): TGTGCCAGCAGCTTCAGGGAGTTCATTGATGAGCAGTTCTTC.

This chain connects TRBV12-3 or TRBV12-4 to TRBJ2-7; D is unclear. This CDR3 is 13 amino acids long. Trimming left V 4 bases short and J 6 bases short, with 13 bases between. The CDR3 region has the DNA TGTGCCAGCAGTTCCCCCGGATCGGGCGAGCAGTACTTC. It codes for CASSSPGSGEQYF.

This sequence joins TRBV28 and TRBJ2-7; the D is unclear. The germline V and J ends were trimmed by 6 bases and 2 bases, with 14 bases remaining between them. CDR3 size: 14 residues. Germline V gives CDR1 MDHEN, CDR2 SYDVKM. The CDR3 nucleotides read TGTGCCAGCAGCAGGACGCCAAAGGCCTACGAGCAGTACTTC. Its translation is CASSRTPKAYEQYF.

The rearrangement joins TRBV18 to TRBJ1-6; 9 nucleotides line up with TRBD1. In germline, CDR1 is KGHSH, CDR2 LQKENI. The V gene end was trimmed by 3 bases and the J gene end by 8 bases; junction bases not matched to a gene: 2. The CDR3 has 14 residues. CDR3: CASSPRTGDSPLHF. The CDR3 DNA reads TGTGCCAGCTCACCTAGGACAGGGGATTCACCCCTCCACTTT. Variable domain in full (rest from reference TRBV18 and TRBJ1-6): NAGVMQNPRHLVRRRGQEARLRCSPMKGHSHVYWYRQLPEEGLKFMVYLQKENIIDESGMPKERFSAEFPKEGPSILRIQQVVRGDSAAYFCASSPRTGDSPLHFGNGTRLTVT.

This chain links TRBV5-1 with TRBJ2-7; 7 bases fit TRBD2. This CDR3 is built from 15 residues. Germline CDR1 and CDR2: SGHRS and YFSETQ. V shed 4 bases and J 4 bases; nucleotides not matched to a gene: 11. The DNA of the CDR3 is TGCGCCAGCAGCACCCCAGCGGGGTCAAGATACGAGCAGTACTTC. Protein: CASSTPAGSRYEQYF.

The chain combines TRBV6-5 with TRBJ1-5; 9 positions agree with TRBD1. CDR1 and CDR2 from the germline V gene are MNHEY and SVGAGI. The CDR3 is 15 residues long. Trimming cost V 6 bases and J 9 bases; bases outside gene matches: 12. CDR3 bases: TGTGCCAGCAGCTTTGGGACAGGGATAATCTGGCCCCAGCATTTT. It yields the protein CASSFGTGIIWPQHF.

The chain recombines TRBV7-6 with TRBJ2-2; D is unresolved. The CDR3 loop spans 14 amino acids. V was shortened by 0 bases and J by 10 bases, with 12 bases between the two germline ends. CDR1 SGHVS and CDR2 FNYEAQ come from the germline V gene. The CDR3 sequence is CASSLASRVAELFF. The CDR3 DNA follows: TGTGCCAGCAGCTTAGCGAGTAGAGTGGCGGAGCTGTTTTTT.

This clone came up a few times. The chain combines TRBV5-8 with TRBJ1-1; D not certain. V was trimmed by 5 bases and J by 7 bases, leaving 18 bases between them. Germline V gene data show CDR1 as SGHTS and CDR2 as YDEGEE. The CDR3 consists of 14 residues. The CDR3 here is CASSPIFQQFEAFF. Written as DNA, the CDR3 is TGTGCCAGCAGTCCTATATTCCAACAGTTTGAAGCTTTCTTT.

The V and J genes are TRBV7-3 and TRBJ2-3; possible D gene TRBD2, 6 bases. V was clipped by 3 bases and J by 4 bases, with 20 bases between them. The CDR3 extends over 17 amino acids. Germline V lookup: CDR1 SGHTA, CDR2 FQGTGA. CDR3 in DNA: TGTGCCAGCAGCTTGCATAGCGTGGGAGGTAACTCAGATACGCAGTATTTT. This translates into CASSLHSVGGNSDTQYF.

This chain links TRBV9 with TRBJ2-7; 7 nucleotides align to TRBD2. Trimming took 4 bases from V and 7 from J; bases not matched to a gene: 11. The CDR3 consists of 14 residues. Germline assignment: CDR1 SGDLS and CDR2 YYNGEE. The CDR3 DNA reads TGTGCCAGCAGCCCCAAGGTGGGGGGGACGGAGCAGTACTTC. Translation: CASSPKVGGTEQYF.

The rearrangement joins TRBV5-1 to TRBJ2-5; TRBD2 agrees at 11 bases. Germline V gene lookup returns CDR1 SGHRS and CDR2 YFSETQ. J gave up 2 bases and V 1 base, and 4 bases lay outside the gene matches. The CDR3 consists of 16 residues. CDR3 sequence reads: CASSLSASGRQETQYF. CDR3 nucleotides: TGCGCCAGCAGCTTGAGTGCTAGCGGGAGGCAAGAGACCCAGTACTTC.

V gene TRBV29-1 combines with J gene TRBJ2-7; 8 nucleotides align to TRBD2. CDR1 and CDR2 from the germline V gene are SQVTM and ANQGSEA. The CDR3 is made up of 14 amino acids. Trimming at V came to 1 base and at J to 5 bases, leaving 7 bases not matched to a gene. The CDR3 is CSVEASGSFNEQYF. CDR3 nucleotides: TGCAGCGTTGAAGCGAGCGGGAGCTTCAACGAGCAGTACTTC.

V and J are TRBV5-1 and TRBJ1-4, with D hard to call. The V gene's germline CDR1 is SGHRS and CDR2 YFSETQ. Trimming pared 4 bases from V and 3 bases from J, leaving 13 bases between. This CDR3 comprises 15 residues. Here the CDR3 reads CASSRPGAANEKLFF. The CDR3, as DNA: TGCGCCAGCAGCCGCCCCGGCGCCGCTAATGAAAAACTGTTTTTT.

Here the CDR3 reads CAGRTSGRDNEQFF. The CDR3 nucleotides are TGTGCCGGACGGACTAGCGGAAGAGACAATGAGCAGTTCTTC. V gene TRBV7-2 combines with J gene TRBJ2-1; 10 bases fit TRBD2. The CDR3 is made up of 14 amino acids. Germline CDR1 SGHTA, CDR2 FQGNSA. With 11 bases clipped from V and 5 bases from J, the junction kept 9 bases outside the gene matches.

CDR3 DNA sequence: TGTGCCAGCAGCCTAACGGGGGGACGAAGCACAGATACGCAGTATTTT. Amino acids: CASSLTGGRSTDTQYF. J is TRBJ2-3 and V is TRBV7-9; TRBD2 matches at 7 bases. The junction had 8 bases not matched to a gene; V was cut back by 5 bases and J by 0 bases. Looked up from germline, CDR1 is SEHNR and CDR2 is FQNEAQ (reference sequence). The CDR3 has 16 amino acids.

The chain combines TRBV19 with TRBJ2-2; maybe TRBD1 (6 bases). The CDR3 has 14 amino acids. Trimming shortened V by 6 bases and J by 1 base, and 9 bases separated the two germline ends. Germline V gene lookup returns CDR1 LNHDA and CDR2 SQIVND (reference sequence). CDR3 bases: TGTGCCAGTAGAACGACAGGGAACACCGGGGAGCTGTTTTTT. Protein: CASRTTGNTGELFF.

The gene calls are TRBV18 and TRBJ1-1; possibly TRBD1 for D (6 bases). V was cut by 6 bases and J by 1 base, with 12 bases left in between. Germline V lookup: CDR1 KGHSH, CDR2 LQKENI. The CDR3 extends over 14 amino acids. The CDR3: CASSDRSKNTEAFF. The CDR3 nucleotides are TGTGCCAGCTCGGACAGATCGAAGAACACTGAAGCTTTCTTT.

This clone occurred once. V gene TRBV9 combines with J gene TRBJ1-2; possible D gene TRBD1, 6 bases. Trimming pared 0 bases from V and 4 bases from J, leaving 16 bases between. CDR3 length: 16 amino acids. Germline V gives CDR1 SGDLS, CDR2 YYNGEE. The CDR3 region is CASSVGLGGAPYGYTF. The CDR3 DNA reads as TGTGCCAGCAGCGTAGGACTTGGGGGGGCGCCCTATGGCTACACCTTC.

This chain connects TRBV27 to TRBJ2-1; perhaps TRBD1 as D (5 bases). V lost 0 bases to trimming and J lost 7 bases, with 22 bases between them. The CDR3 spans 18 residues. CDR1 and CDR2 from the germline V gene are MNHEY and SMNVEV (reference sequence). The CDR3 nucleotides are TGTGCCAGCAGTTTATCGGGATTAACAGGTGATCTGAAAAATGAGCAGTTCTTC. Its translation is CASSLSGLTGDLKNEQFF.